This T cell receptor (beta chain) was recovered during a study of T cell responses to AZD1222 COVID-19 vaccine. Sequencing was performed with immunoSEQ multiplex PCR; in TCRdb, only in-frame clones are kept and a portion is missing. The sample lists 150,000 or so clones; 85% to 95% were seen once. This CDR3 has 14 residues. In germline, CDR1 is SGHNT, CDR2 YENEEA. V was shortened by 5 bases and J by 1 base, with 9 bases between the two germline ends. Specimen: peripheral blood, collected on day 0 of AZD1222 vaccination. J is TRBJ1-3 and V is TRBV11-3; D remains ambiguous. The receptor's source is an adult in good health. The CDR3 loop is CASSPLKSGNTIYF. CDR3 coding DNA: TGTGCCAGCAGCCCGTTGAAGTCTGGAAACACCATATATTTT.